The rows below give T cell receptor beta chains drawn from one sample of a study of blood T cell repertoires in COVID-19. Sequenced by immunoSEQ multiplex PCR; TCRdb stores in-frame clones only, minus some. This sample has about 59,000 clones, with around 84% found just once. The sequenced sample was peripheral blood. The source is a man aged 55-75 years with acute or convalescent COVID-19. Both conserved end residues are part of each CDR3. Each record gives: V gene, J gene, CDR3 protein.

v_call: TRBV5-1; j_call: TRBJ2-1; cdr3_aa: CASSLAVALASYNEQFF
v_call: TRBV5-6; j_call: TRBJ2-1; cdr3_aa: CASSERQGTIRNEQFF
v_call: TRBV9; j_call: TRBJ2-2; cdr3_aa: CASSGRAGMGSGELFF
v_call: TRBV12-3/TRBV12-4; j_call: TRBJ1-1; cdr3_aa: CASSFTGGTEAFF
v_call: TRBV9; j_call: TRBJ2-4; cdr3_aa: CASSPYRGQNIQYF
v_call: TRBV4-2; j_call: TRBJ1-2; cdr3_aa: CASNTSPGTDLSGYTF
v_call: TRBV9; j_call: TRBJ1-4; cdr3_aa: CASSVGAQTGGYEKLFF
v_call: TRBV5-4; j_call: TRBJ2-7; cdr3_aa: CASSFGGTGAYEQYF
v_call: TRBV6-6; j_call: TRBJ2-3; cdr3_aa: CASRRTGITDTQYF
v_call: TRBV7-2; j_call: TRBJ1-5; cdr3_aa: CASSFDSGGNQPQHF
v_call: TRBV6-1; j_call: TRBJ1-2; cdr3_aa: CASSEYRGSADGYTF
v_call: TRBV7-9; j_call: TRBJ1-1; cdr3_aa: CASSPGTWKNTEAFF
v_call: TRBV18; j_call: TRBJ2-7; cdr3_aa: CASSPQDTTMNYEQYF
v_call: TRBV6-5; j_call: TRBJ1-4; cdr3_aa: CASSRVATNEKLFF
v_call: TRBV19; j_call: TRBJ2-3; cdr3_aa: CASSMSWLGASDVDTQYF
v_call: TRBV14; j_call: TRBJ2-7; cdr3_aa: CASSHPTSVAVFEQYF
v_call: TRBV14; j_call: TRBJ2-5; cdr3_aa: CASSAPGLAGGQETQYF
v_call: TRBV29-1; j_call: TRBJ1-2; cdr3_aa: CSVGVPGHGYTF
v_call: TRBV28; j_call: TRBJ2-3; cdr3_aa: CASSSGGPSDTQYF
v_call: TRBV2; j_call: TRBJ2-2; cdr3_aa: CASRGTGSTTGELFF
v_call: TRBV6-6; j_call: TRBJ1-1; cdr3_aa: CASSYREENTEAFF
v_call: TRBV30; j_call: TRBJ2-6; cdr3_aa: CAWSNPNRGAGANVLTF
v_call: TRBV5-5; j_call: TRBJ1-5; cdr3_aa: CASSSRESNQPQHF
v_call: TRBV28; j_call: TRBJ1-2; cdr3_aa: CASNSIQGASGYTF
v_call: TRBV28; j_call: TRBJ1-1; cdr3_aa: CATSEAGRANTEAFF
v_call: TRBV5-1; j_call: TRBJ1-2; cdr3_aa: CASSSGDDRRKSYTF
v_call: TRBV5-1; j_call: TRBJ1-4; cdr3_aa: CASSLGQGRDEKLFF
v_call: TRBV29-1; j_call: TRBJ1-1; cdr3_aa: CSVEGYPSAEAFF
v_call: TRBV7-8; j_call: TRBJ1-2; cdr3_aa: CASSPDRVNYGYTF
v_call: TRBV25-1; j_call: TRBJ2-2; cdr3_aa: CASSPGGGGELFF
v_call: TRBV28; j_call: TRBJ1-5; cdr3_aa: CASSTGHNQPQHF
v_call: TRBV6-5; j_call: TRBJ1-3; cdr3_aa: CASSPRGGEGNTIYF
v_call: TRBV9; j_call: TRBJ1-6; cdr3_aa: CASSAEPSSYNSPLHF
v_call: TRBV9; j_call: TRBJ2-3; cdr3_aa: CASGPSGTDTQYF
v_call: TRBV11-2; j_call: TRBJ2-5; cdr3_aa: CASSQDRGRETQYF
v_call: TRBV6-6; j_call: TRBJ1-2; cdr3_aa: CASSYRQISYTF
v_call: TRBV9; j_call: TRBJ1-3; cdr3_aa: CASSTDRGNTIYF
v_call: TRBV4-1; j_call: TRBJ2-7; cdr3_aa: CASSQDASGGLSYEQYF
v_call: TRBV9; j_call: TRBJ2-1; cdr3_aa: CASSAPGHLYNEQFF
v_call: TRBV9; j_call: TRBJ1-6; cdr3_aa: CASSVDTGANSPLHF
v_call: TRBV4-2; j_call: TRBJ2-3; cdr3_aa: CASSQGGGEADTQYF
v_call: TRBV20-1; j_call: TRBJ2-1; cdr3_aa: CSASPSGTRHNEQFF
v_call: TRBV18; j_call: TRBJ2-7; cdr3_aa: CASSGEQGAYEQYF
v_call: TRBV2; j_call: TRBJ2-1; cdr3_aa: CASRRLSGGQFF
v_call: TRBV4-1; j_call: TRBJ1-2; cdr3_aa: CASSQANLVGRGAYGYTF
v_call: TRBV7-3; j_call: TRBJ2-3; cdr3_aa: CASGRGADTQYF
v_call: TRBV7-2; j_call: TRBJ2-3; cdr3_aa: CASEKKDSYYRTDTQYF
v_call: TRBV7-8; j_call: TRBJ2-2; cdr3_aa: CASSLQGTGELFF
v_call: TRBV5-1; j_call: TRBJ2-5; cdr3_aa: CASRQGETQYF
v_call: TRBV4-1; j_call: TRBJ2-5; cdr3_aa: CASSQEGGLAGTQYF
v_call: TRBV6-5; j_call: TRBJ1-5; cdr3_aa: CATRGTGGVNQPQHF
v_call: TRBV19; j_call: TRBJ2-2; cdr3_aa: CASSVTGDFGELFF